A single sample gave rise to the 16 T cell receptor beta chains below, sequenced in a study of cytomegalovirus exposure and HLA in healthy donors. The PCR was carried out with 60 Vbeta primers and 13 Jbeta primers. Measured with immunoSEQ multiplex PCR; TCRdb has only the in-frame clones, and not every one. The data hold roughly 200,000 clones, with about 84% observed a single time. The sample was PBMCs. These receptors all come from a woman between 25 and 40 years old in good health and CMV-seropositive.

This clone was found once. As DNA, the CDR3 is TGCGCCAGCAAACTAGCGGGGGAAATAATCTCCTACGAGCAGTACTTC. Translating gives CASKLAGEIISYEQYF. V is TRBV5-1 and J is TRBJ2-5; 11 bases map to TRBD2. The J call is in doubt because the DNA end fits TRBJ2-7 better. Germline V lookup: CDR1 SGHRS, CDR2 YFSETQ. CDR3 size: 16 residues.

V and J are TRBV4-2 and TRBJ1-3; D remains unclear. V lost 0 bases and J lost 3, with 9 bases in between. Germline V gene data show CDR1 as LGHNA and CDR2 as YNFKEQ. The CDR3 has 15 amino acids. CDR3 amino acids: CASSQDPDFGNTIYF. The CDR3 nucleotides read TGTGCCAGCAGCCAAGATCCGGACTTTGGAAACACCATATATTTT.

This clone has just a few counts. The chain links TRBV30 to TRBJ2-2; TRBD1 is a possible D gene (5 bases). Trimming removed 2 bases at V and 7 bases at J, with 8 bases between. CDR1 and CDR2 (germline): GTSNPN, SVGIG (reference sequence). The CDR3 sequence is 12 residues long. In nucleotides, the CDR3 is TGTGCCTGGAGTACCAGGGTCGGGGAGCTGTTTTTT. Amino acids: CAWSTRVGELFF.

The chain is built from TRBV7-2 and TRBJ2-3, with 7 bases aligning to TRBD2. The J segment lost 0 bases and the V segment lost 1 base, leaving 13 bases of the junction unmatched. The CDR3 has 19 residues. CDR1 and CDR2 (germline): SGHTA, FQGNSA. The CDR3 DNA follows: TGTGCCAGCAGCTTAGGAGCGCTAGCGGAAATATTTAGCACAGATACGCAGTATTTT. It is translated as CASSLGALAEIFSTDTQYF.

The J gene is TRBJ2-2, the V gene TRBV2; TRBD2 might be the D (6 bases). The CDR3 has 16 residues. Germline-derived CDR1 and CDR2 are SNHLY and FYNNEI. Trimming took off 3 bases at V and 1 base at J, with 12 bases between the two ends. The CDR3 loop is CASSELAGWNTGELFF. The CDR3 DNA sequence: TGTGCCAGCAGTGAGCTCGCGGGGTGGAACACCGGGGAGCTGTTTTTT. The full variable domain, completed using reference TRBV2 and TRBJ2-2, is EPEVTQTPSHQVTQMGQEVILRCVPISNHLYFYWYRQILGQKVEFLVSFYNNEISEKSEIFDDQFSVERPDGSNFTLKIRSTKLEDSAMYFCASSELAGWNTGELFFGEGSRLTVL.

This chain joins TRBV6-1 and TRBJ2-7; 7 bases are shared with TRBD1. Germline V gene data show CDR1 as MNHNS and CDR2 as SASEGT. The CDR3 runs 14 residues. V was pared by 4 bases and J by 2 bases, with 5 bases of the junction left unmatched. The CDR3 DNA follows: TGTGCCAGCAGTGTAATGACAGGGCCCTACGAGCAGTACTTC. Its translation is CASSVMTGPYEQYF.

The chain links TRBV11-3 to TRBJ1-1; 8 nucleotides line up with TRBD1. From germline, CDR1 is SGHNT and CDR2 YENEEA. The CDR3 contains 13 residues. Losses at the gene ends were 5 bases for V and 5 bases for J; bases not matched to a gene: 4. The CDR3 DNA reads TGTGCCAGCAGCCACAGGGGGGGAACTGAAGCTTTCTTT. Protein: CASSHRGGTEAFF.

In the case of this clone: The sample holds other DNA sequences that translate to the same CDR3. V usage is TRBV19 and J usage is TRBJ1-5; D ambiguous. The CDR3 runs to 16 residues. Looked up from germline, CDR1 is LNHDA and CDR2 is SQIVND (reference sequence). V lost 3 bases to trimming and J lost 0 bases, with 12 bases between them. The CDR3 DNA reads TGTGCCAGTAGTATTCGTCACGCGGGTAGCAATCAGCCCCAGCATTTT. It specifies CASSIRHAGSNQPQHF.

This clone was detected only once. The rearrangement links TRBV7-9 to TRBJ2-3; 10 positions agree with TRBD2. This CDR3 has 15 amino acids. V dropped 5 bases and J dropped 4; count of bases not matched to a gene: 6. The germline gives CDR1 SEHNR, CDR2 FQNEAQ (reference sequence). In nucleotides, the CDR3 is TGTGCCAGCAGCCGGACTAGCGGACCGGCAGATACGCAGTATTTT. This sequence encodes CASSRTSGPADTQYF. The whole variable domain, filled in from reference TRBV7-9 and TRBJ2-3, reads DTGVSQNPRHKITKRGQNVTFRCDPISEHNRLYWYRQTLGQGPEFLTYFQNEAQLEKSRLLSDRFSAERPKGSFSTLEIQRTEQGDSAMYLCASSRTSGPADTQYFGPGTRLTVL.

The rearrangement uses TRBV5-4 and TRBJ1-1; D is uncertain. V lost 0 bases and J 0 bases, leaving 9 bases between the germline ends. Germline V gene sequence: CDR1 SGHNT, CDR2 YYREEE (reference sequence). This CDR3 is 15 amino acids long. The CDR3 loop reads CASSLGHNLNTEAFF. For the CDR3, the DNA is TGTGCCAGCAGCTTGGGGCACAACCTGAACACTGAAGCTTTCTTT.

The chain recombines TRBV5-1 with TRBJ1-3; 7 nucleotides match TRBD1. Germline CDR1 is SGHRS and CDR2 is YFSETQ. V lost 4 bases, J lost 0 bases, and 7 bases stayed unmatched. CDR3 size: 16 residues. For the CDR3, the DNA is TGCGCCAGCAGCGCTCGGGACAGTTTCTCTGGAAACACCATATATTTT. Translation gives CASSARDSFSGNTIYF.

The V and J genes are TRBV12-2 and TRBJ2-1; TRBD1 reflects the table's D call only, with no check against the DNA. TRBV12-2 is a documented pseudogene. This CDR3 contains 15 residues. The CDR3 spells CASRLAVAGWNEQFF. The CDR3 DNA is TGTGCAAGTCGCTTAGCGGTAGCAGGGTGGAATGAGCAGTTCTTC.

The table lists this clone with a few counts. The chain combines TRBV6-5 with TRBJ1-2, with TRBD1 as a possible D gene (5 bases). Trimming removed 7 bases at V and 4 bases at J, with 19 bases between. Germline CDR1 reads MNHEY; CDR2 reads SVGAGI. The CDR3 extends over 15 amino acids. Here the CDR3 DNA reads TGTGCCAGCACCGAACAGGACCGCGGCGGCTATGGCTACACCTTC. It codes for CASTEQDRGGYGYTF.

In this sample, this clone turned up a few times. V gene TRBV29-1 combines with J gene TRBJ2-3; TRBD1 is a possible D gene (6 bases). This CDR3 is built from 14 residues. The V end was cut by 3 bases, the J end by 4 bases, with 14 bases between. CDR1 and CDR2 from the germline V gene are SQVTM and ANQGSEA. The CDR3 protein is CSVENRDVADTQYF. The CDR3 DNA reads TGCAGCGTTGAGAACAGGGATGTCGCAGATACGCAGTATTTT.

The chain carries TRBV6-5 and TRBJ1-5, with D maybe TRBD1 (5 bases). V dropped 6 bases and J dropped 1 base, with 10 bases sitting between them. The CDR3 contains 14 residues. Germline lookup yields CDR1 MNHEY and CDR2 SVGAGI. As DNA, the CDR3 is TGTGCCAGCAGGGAGGGACTGAGCAATCAGCCCCAGCATTTT. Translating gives CASREGLSNQPQHF.

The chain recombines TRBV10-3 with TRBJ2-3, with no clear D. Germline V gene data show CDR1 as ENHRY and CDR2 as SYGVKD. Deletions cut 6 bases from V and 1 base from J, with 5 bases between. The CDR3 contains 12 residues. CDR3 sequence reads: CAISFGTDTQYF. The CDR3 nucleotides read TGTGCCATCAGCTTCGGCACAGATACGCAGTATTTT.